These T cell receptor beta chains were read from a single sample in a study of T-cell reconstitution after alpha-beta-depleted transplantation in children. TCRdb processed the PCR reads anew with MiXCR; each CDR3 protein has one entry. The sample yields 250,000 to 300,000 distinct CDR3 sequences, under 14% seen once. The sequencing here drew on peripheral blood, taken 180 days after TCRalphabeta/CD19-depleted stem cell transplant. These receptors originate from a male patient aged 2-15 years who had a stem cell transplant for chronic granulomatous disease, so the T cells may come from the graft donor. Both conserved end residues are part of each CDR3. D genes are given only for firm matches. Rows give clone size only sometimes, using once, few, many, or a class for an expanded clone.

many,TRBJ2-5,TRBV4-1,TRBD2,CASSLAGIKETQYF,TGCGCCAGCAGCCTAGCGGGAATAAAAGAGACCCAGTACTTC
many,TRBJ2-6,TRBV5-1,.,CASSLTRSSGANVLTF,TGCGCCAGCAGCTTGACCCGTTCCTCTGGGGCCAACGTCCTGACTTTC
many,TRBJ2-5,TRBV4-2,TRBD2,CASSQGSGGAQETQYF,TGTGCCAGCAGCCAAGGTAGCGGGGGGGCCCAAGAGACCCAGTACTTC
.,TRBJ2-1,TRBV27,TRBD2,CASSITSGGEQFF,TGTGCCAGCAGTATTACTAGCGGGGGTGAGCAGTTCTTC
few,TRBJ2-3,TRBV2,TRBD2,CAAYHQGLAGVTDTQYF,TGTGCCGCGTACCACCAGGGACTAGCGGGTGTCACAGATACGCAGTATTTT
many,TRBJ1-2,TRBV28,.,CASSLLSSYGYTF,TGTGCCAGCAGTCTTCTCTCGAGCTATGGCTACACCTTC
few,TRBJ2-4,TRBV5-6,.,CASSFSPHGGAKNIQYF,TGTGCCAGCAGTTTCTCCCCACATGGGGGGGCCAAAAACATTCAGTACTTC
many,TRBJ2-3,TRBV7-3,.,CASSFTGVLGRTDTQYF,TGTGCCAGCAGTTTCACGGGGGTACTAGGACGCACAGATACGCAGTATTTT
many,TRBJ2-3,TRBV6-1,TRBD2,CASRRGGSTDTQYF,TGTGCCAGCCGCCGGGGGGGTAGCACAGATACGCAGTATTTT
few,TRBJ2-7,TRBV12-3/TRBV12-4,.,CASTPGAGEQYF,TGTGCCAGCACCCCGGGGGCCGGGGAGCAGTACTTC
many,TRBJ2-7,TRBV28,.,CASSLLGREQYF,TGTGCCAGCAGCTTGCTGGGGCGCGAGCAGTACTTC
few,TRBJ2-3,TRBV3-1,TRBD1,CASSQELLFVQDRGLADTQYF,TGTGCCAGCAGCCAAGAACTCCTTTTCGTCCAGGACAGGGGGCTCGCAGATACGCAGTATTTT
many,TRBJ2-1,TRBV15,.,CATSRDFAGSSYNEQFF,TGTGCCACCAGCAGAGATTTTGCGGGAAGCTCCTACAATGAGCAGTTCTTC
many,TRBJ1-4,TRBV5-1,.,CASREYGHHGNEKLFF,TGCGCCAGCAGGGAATACGGACACCACGGAAATGAAAAACTGTTTTTT
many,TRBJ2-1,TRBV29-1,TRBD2,CSVGLLAGGPLENEQFF,TGCAGCGTTGGCCTCCTAGCGGGAGGGCCCTTAGAGAATGAGCAGTTCTTC
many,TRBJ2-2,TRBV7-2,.,CASSLQRSGELFF,TGTGCCAGCAGCTTACAGCGCTCCGGGGAGCTGTTTTTT
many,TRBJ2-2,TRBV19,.,CASSIANTGELFF,TGTGCCAGTAGTATCGCGAACACCGGGGAGCTGTTTTTT
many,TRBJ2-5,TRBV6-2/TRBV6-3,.,CASSYSETQYF,TGTGCCAGCAGTTACTCGGAGACCCAGTACTTC
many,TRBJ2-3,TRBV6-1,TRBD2,CASAVRGDTDTQYF,TGTGCCAGCGCGGTGCGGGGGGACACAGATACGCAGTATTTT
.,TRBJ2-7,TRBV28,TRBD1,CASSFSGQGRYDQYF,TGTGCCAGCAGTTTCTCGGGACAGGGTCGCTACGACCAGTACTTC
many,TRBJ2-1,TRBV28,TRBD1,CASSFYRGQGGGNEQFF,TGTGCCAGCAGTTTTTATCGGGGACAGGGCGGGGGCAATGAGCAGTTCTTC
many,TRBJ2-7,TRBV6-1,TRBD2,CASSARTSGPYEQYF,TGTGCCAGCAGTGCTAGGACTAGCGGACCATACGAGCAGTACTTC
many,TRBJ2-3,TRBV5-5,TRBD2,CASSYPAGGPDWSDTQYF,TGTGCCAGCAGCTATCCAGCGGGGGGGCCGGACTGGTCAGATACGCAGTATTTT
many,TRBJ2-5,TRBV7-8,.,CASSLRSSGGLLETQYF,TGTGCCAGCAGCTTACGCTCGTCAGGGGGGTTGCTAGAGACCCAGTACTTC
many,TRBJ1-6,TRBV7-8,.,CASSPNLLDSSYNSPLHF,TGTGCCAGCAGCCCTAACCTGCTCGACAGCTCCTATAATTCACCCCTCCACTTT
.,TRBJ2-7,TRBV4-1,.,CASSQGFSRQASYEQYF,TGCGCCAGCAGCCAAGGGTTTTCGAGACAGGCCTCCTACGAGCAGTACTTC
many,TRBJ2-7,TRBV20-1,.,CSAWNSYEQYF,TGCAGTGCTTGGAACTCCTACGAGCAGTACTTC
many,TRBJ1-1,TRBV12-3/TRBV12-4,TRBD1,CASSLVGTGDAEAFF,TGTGCCAGCAGTTTAGTCGGGACAGGGGATGCTGAAGCTTTCTTT
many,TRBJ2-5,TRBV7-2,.,CASSLDPLRTQYF,TGTGCCAGCAGCTTAGACCCCCTACGGACCCAGTACTTC
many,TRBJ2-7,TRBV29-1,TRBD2,CRRTSGRAGGSYEQYF,TGCAGACGTACTAGCGGGAGGGCCGGGGGCTCCTACGAGCAGTACTTC
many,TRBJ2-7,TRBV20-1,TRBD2,CSARARGVTSYEQYF,TGCAGTGCTAGGGCGCGGGGGGTTACCTCCTACGAGCAGTACTTC
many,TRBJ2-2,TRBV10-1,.,CASSEEVPGELFF,TGCGCCAGCAGTGAAGAGGTTCCCGGGGAGCTGTTTTTT
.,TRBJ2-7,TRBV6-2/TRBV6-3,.,CASSYGDGQPYEQYF,TGTGCCAGCAGTTACGGGGACGGACAACCCTACGAGCAGTACTTC
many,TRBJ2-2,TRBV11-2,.,CASSSPLGINTGELFF,TGTGCCAGCAGCTCCCCTCTGGGCATCAACACCGGGGAGCTGTTTTTT
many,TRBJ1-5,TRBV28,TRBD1,CASSPGQEAYSNQPQHF,TGTGCCAGCAGCCCCGGACAGGAGGCCTATAGCAATCAGCCCCAGCATTTT
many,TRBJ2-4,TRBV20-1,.,CSATQGAVAKNIQYF,TGCAGTGCTACCCAGGGTGCGGTGGCCAAAAACATTCAGTACTTC
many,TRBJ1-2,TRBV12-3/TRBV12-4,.,CASSRQPGSTYGYTF,TGTGCCAGCAGCAGACAACCAGGGTCCACTTATGGCTACACCTTC
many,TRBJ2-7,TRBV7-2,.,CASSLALTLGVTEQYF,TGTGCCAGCAGCTTAGCGTTAACCCTGGGGGTTACTGAGCAGTACTTC
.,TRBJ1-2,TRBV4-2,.,CASSQGPPGTGYTF,TGTGCCAGCAGCCAAGGACCGCCAGGTACTGGCTACACCTTC
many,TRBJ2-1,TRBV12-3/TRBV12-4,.,CASSSPGGRQFF,TGTGCCAGCAGTTCCCCCGGCGGAAGGCAGTTCTTC
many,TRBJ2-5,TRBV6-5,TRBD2,CASSYSLAGQETQYF,TGTGCCAGCAGTTACTCCCTAGCGGGCCAAGAGACCCAGTACTTC
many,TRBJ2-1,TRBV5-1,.,CASSLLGLSYNEQFF,TGCGCCAGCAGCTTGCTGGGACTGAGCTACAATGAGCAGTTCTTC
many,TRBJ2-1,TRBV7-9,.,CASSLRQGVDEQFF,TGTGCCAGCAGCTTACGGCAGGGCGTCGATGAGCAGTTCTTC
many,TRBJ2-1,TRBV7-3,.,CASSAHALSPSFNEQFF,TGTGCCAGCAGCGCCCACGCCCTATCTCCCTCTTTTAATGAGCAGTTCTTC
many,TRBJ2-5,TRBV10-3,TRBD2,CAISETGTAGTSGRGTETQYF,TGTGCCATCAGTGAGACCGGGACAGCCGGGACTAGCGGGAGGGGGACAGAGACCCAGTACTTC
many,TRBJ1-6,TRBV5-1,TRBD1,CASSLEPGAGGSPLHF,TGCGCCAGCAGCTTGGAGCCGGGGGCAGGGGGGTCACCCCTCCACTTT
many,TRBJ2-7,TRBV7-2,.,CASSLARGSGPGYF,TGTGCCAGCAGCTTAGCCCGGGGGAGCGGTCCCGGGTACTTC
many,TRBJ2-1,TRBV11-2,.,CASSPAGLAFDEQFF,TGTGCCAGCAGCCCAGCGGGCCTAGCTTTCGATGAGCAGTTCTTC
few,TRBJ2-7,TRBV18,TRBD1,CASSPLDRAHEQYF,TGTGCCAGCTCACCACTCGACAGGGCCCACGAGCAGTACTTC
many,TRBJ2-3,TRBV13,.,CASSPGVPTDTQYF,TGTGCCAGCAGCCCAGGCGTTCCCACAGATACGCAGTATTTT
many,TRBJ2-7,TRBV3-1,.,CASSLEGWEQYF,TGTGCCAGCAGCCTCGAGGGGTGGGAGCAGTACTTC
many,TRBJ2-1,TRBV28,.,CASSFSSNNEQFF,TGTGCCAGCAGTTTTAGCTCAAACAATGAGCAGTTCTTC
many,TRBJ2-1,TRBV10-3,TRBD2,CAISGMDTRTSGRAPATYNEQFF,TGTGCCATCAGTGGGATGGACACGCGGACTAGCGGGAGGGCCCCAGCTACCTACAATGAGCAGTTCTTC
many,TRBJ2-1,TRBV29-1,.,CSGCSEQFF,TGCAGCGGATGTAGCGAGCAGTTCTTC
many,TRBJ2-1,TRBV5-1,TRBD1,CASAFRDRDFDEQFF,TGCGCCAGCGCCTTCCGGGACAGGGATTTCGATGAGCAGTTCTTC
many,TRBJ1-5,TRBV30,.,CAWSEGSRSNQPQHF,TGTGCCTGGAGTGAGGGTTCCAGAAGCAATCAGCCCCAGCATTTT
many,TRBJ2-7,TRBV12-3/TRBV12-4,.,CASSSPATPSYEQYF,TGTGCCAGCAGTTCCCCCGCGACACCCTCCTACGAGCAGTACTTC
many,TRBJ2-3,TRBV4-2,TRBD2,CASSQDWWTSGATDTQYF,TGTGCCAGCAGCCAAGATTGGTGGACTAGCGGGGCCACGGATACGCAGTATTTT
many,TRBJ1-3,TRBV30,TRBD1,CAWSASGQEVGIYF,TGTGCCTGGAGTGCTTCCGGACAGGAGGTGGGGATATATTTT